The present entry profiles one T cell receptor beta chain with its context. Its matching antigen is unknown. The sample is drawn from a study of T cells in localized non-small cell lung cancer. Study-wide results and limits: Among blood samples, higher T cell density accompanied longer overall survival. Without multi-region sequencing, intratumor heterogeneity could not be excluded. Uninvolved adjacent lung showed higher T cell clonality than tumor. Appearance in adjacent lung was seen for a median around 58 of the top 100 tumor clones.

The CDR3 consists of 14 residues. V lost 7 bases, J lost 0 bases, and 7 bases lay in between. The germline V gene has CDR1 SNHLY and CDR2 FYNNEI. Clones were read by immunoSEQ multiplex PCR, and TCRdb kept only the in-frame ones, dropping some. The sample contains about 23,000 clones, roughly 91% of which appear only once. The sequencing used peripheral blood, collected before any cancer treatment. This chain links TRBV2 with TRBJ2-6; no clear D gene. This receptor was identified in a male donor at least 60 years old with stage I lung adenocarcinoma. The CDR3 nucleotides are TGTGCCAGCATGAGTTCCTCTGGGGCCAACGTCCTGACTTTC. Translating it yields CASMSSSGANVLTF.